The 28 T cell receptor beta chains reported below all come from one sample, sequenced in a study of OX40 agonist ivuxolimab in advanced cancers. Generated by immunoSEQ multiplex PCR, the TCRdb table keeps only in-frame clones and is missing some. Among under 80,000 clones listed, about nine tenths were seen once. The sample consisted of CD4+ or CD8+ T cells sorted from blood, taken in a trial of the OX40 agonist ivuxolimab. These receptor sequences come from an adult with an advanced solid tumor such as melanoma, head and neck, liver or kidney cancer.

The chain recombines TRBV6-5 with TRBJ2-3; D ambiguous. Per germline, CDR1 MNHEY and CDR2 SVGAGI. The CDR3 has 13 residues. The V and J ends lost 8 bases and 7 bases respectively, with 16 bases between them. CDR3 coding DNA: TGTGCCAGCTACGGACCTCCCAAAAATACGCAGTATTTT. Translation gives CASYGPPKNTQYF.

This chain connects TRBV6-1 to TRBJ1-1; D gene unclear. V lost 5 bases, J lost 6 bases, and 13 bases lay in between. Germline assignment: CDR1 MNHNS and CDR2 SASEGT. The length of the CDR3 is 13 residues. CDR3 residues: CASSMGSAPEAFF. As DNA, the CDR3 is TGTGCCAGCAGTATGGGGTCCGCGCCTGAAGCTTTCTTT.

The CDR3 spells CASSRTPDTQYF. The CDR3 DNA follows: TGCGCCAGCAGCCGAACTCCAGATACGCAGTATTTT. The chain recombines TRBV10-2 with TRBJ2-3; D uncertain. CDR3 length: 12 amino acids. V lost 6 bases and J 4 bases, leaving 8 bases between the germline ends. CDR1 and CDR2 (germline): WSHSY, SAAADI.

This clone was counted once. The chain uses TRBV7-3 and TRBJ1-1; 8 nucleotides match TRBD1. This CDR3 comprises 14 residues. Germline CDR1 SGHTA, CDR2 FQGTGA. V gave up 4 bases and J gave up 4 bases; unmatched junction bases: 5. The CDR3 spells CASSSQGVGTEAFF. CDR3 in DNA: TGTGCCAGCAGCTCACAGGGGGTCGGCACTGAAGCTTTCTTT.

This sequence joins TRBV6-5 and TRBJ2-1; TRBD2 agrees at 12 bases. Germline CDR1 is MNHEY and CDR2 is SVGAGI. This CDR3 is built from 15 residues. After removal of 5 bases from V and 6 bases from J, the junction contained 5 bases not matched to a gene. DNA for the CDR3: TGTGCCAGCAGTAAGACTAGCGGGAGCCCCAATGAGCAGTTCTTC. As protein: CASSKTSGSPNEQFF.

This chain joins TRBV4-3 and TRBJ1-2; no clear D. CDR1 is LGHNA and CDR2 is YSLEER in the germline V gene. V was shortened by 0 bases and J by 8 bases, with 10 bases between the two germline ends. The CDR3 consists of 13 residues. As DNA, the CDR3 is TGCGCCAGCAGCCAAGAAGGAGGGTTAGGCTACACCTTC. Translated: CASSQEGGLGYTF.

This chain connects TRBV27 to TRBJ2-1; the match to TRBD1 covers 11 bases. The CDR3 length is 14 residues. The germline V gene encodes CDR1 MNHEY and CDR2 SMNVEV (reference sequence). The V segment lost 3 bases and the J segment 8 bases; nucleotides outside the gene matches: 3. The CDR3 region is CASSFGDRGYEQFF. CDR3 DNA: TGTGCCAGCAGTTTTGGGGACAGGGGGTATGAGCAGTTCTTC.

The chain recombines TRBV25-1 with TRBJ2-2; no clear D. Germline lookup yields CDR1 MGHDK and CDR2 SYGVNS. Trimming took off 8 bases at V and 5 bases at J, with 6 bases between the two ends. The CDR3 has 11 residues. CDR3 DNA: TGTGCCAGCTCATTTACCGGGGAGCTGTTTTTT. This sequence encodes CASSFTGELFF.

The J gene is TRBJ2-5, the V gene TRBV15; the match to TRBD1 covers 10 bases. The CDR3 runs to 15 residues. The germline V gene has CDR1 LNHNV and CDR2 YYDKDF (reference sequence). V shed 5 bases and J 2 bases; nucleotides not matched to a gene: 5. CDR3 DNA: TGTGCCACCAGCTACGGACAGGGGGATCAAGAGACCCAGTACTTC. It translates to CATSYGQGDQETQYF. The full variable domain, with the rest looked up from reference TRBV15 and TRBJ2-5, is DAMVIQNPRYQVTQFGKPVTLSCSQTLNHNVMYWYQQKSSQAPKLLFHYYDKDFNNEADTPDNFQSRRPNTSFCFLDIRSPGLGDTAMYLCATSYGQGDQETQYFGPGTRLLVL.

By frequency in the sample, this clone is medium-sized. V gene TRBV27 combines with J gene TRBJ1-4, with a weak D call TRBD1 (6 bases). Per germline, CDR1 MNHEY and CDR2 SMNVEV (reference sequence). The CDR3 spans 14 residues. The V gene lost 6 bases and the J gene lost 4 bases, with 12 bases spanning the gap. CDR3 sequence: CASSLDSRNEKLFF. The CDR3 DNA reads TGTGCCAGCAGCCTGGACAGCCGTAATGAAAAACTGTTTTTT.

This clone came up a few times. The J gene is TRBJ2-1, the V gene TRBV6-1, with TRBD1 matching over 8 bases. CDR1 MNHNS and CDR2 SASEGT come from the germline V gene. V gave up 5 bases and J gave up 9 bases; unmatched junction bases: 9. The CDR3 extends over 14 amino acids. CDR3 in amino acids: CASSTTSGQVEQFF. As DNA, the CDR3 is TGTGCCAGCAGTACGACATCGGGACAGGTTGAGCAGTTCTTC.

The chain is built from TRBV19 and TRBJ2-2, with D unclear. CDR1 is LNHDA, CDR2 SQIVND, per germline (reference sequence). This CDR3 has 12 amino acids. The ends were cut back, 1 base at V and 6 bases at J, with 3 bases in the middle. In DNA, the CDR3 is TGTGCCAGTAGTATAGTTGCCGGGGAGCTGTTTTTT. Translating it yields CASSIVAGELFF.

The rearrangement joins TRBV6-4 to TRBJ2-7; 9 nucleotides agree with TRBD2. This CDR3 has 15 amino acids. Germline V gene sequence: CDR1 MRHNA, CDR2 SNTAGT. With V trimmed by 6 bases and J by 3 bases, 9 bases remained unmatched. The CDR3 region has the DNA TGTGCCAGCAGCGTCCTCGGGACTAGCTGCTACGAGCAGTACTTC. Its protein is CASSVLGTSCYEQYF.

This rearrangement joins TRBV7-2 to TRBJ1-1; D remains unclear. CDR3 length equals 13 residues. In germline, CDR1 is SGHTA, CDR2 FQGNSA. V lost 3 bases and J lost 0, with 5 bases in between. This CDR3 is CASSFTVNTEAFF. CDR3 nucleotides: TGTGCCAGCAGCTTCACGGTGAACACTGAAGCTTTCTTT.

The rearrangement links TRBV27 to TRBJ1-1; 7 bases fit TRBD1. Trimming removed 3 bases from V and 3 bases from J; junction bases left unmatched: 4. Germline CDR1 and CDR2: MNHEY and SMNVEV (reference sequence). The CDR3 has 14 residues. CDR3 sequence reads: CASSFRGGHTEAFF. The CDR3, as DNA: TGTGCCAGCAGTTTCAGAGGGGGCCACACTGAAGCTTTCTTT.

The chain is built from TRBV5-1 and TRBJ2-2, with 7 bases fitting TRBD1. Germline V gene data show CDR1 as SGHRS and CDR2 as YFSETQ. This CDR3 region has 14 residues. With V trimmed by 6 bases and J by 3 bases, 5 bases remained unmatched. The CDR3 bases are TGCGCCAGCAAGGGAACAGGGGACACCGGGGAGCTGTTTTTT. Translated, it gives CASKGTGDTGELFF.

This chain uses TRBV15 with TRBJ2-3, with D possibly matching TRBD2 (5 bases). The germline V and J ends were trimmed by 4 bases and 4 bases, with 12 bases remaining between them. From germline, CDR1 is LNHNV and CDR2 YYDKDF (reference sequence). The CDR3 is 14 residues long. CDR3 in amino acids: CATSIGSSSDTQYF. CDR3 sequence (DNA): TGTGCCACCAGCATAGGGAGCAGTTCAGATACGCAGTATTTT.

V and J are TRBV2 and TRBJ1-5; D remains unclear. The CDR3 is 14 residues long. The germline V gene has CDR1 SNHLY and CDR2 FYNNEI. V lost 9 bases and J 0 bases, leaving 12 bases between the germline ends. The CDR3 loop reads CASSALSSNQPQHF. The DNA for the CDR3 is TGTGCCAGTTCCGCCCTGTCTAGCAATCAGCCCCAGCATTTT. The entire variable domain, with the rest obtained from reference TRBV2 and TRBJ1-5, is as follows: EPEVTQTPSHQVTQMGQEVILRCVPISNHLYFYWYRQILGQKVEFLVSFYNNEISEKSEIFDDQFSVERPDGSNFTLKIRSTKLEDSAMYFCASSALSSNQPQHFGDGTRLSIL.

In DNA form, the CDR3 reads TGTGCCAGTAGTATAGTGGACGATCCGGGAGAGACCCAGTACTTC. It translates to CASSIVDDPGETQYF. The V call is TRBV19, the J call TRBJ2-5; no clear D gene. The CDR3 extends over 15 amino acids. Trimming removed 1 base at V and 4 bases at J, with 13 bases between. Germline V gene data show CDR1 as LNHDA and CDR2 as SQIVND (reference sequence).

The chain combines TRBV5-6 with TRBJ2-3; D may match TRBD1 or TRBD2 (5 bases each). Germline CDR1 reads SGHDT; CDR2 reads YYEEEE. The germline V and J ends were trimmed by 0 bases and 1 base, with 9 bases remaining between them. The CDR3 extends over 15 amino acids. CDR3 nucleotide sequence: TGTGCCAGCAGCTTGGTCGGGACCGGCACAGATACGCAGTATTTT. This sequence encodes CASSLVGTGTDTQYF.

This sequence joins TRBV7-2 and TRBJ2-1; 11 bases are a match to TRBD2. Germline assignment: CDR1 SGHTA and CDR2 FQGNSA. V dropped 5 bases and J dropped 10; count of bases not matched to a gene: 10. This CDR3 is built from 15 residues. This chain's CDR3 is CASSLLAGGTSEQFF. The DNA of the CDR3 is TGTGCCAGCAGCCTGCTAGCGGGAGGTACTAGCGAGCAGTTCTTC.

The J gene is TRBJ2-7, the V gene TRBV7-2; possibly TRBD1 for D (6 bases). The germline V gene has CDR1 SGHTA and CDR2 FQGNSA. The CDR3 covers 15 residues. Trimming took off 6 bases at V and 3 bases at J, with 18 bases between the two ends. The CDR3 reads CASSQQGHSNYEQYF. The CDR3 coding sequence is TGTGCCAGCAGTCAACAGGGACACTCCAACTACGAGCAGTACTTC.

V gene TRBV5-4 combines with J gene TRBJ1-2, with D maybe TRBD1 (6 bases). The CDR3 totals 14 residues. Germline V gene lookup returns CDR1 SGHNT and CDR2 YYREEE (reference sequence). V lost 4 bases and J lost 3, with 13 bases in between. CDR3 nucleotide sequence: TGTGCCAGCAGCGGTGGACAGAGCTACTATGGCTACACCTTC. It encodes CASSGGQSYYGYTF. The full variable domain, completed using reference TRBV5-4 and TRBJ1-2, is ETGVTQSPTHLIKTRGQQVTLRCSSQSGHNTVSWYQQALGQGPQFIFQYYREEENGRGNFPPRFSGLQFPNYSSELNVNALELDDSALYLCASSGGQSYYGYTFGSGTRLTVV.

This chain joins TRBV7-9 and TRBJ2-1; 7 bases match TRBD1. The CDR3 has 10 amino acids. With V trimmed by 9 bases and J by 9 bases, 2 bases remained unmatched. Germline CDR1 and CDR2: SEHNR and FQNEAQ (reference sequence). The CDR3 DNA is TGTGCCAGTGGGACAGTTGAGCAGTTCTTC. Protein: CASGTVEQFF.

The chain combines TRBV9 with TRBJ2-1; 10 nucleotides align to TRBD2. V lost 4 bases and J lost 0; bases outside the gene matches: 7. The V gene's germline CDR1 is SGDLS and CDR2 YYNGEE. CDR3 length equals 17 residues. CDR3 nucleotide sequence: TGTGCCAGCAGCCCGACTAGCGGGTATCCCTCCTACAATGAGCAGTTCTTC. This sequence encodes CASSPTSGYPSYNEQFF.

The genes are TRBV6-1 and TRBJ1-1; D gene unclear. The CDR3 has 15 residues. V lost 2 bases to trimming and J lost 3 bases, with 13 bases between them. CDR1 is MNHNS, CDR2 SASEGT, per germline. In DNA, the CDR3 is TGTGCCAGCAGTGAATGGCAGATAACTTACACTGAAGCTTTCTTT. It is translated as CASSEWQITYTEAFF.

The V gene is TRBV9, the J gene TRBJ2-3; 8 bases agree with TRBD1. Germline V gene sequence: CDR1 SGDLS, CDR2 YYNGEE. The CDR3 consists of 18 residues. The V gene end was trimmed by 4 bases and the J gene end by 4 bases; junction bases not matched to a gene: 17. CDR3 in amino acids: CASSRTSRRGLEADTQYF. The DNA of the CDR3 is TGTGCCAGCAGCCGAACTTCCCGCAGGGGGCTGGAGGCAGATACGCAGTATTTT.

V gene TRBV28 combines with J gene TRBJ1-4, with TRBD1 as a possible D gene (6 bases). This CDR3 comprises 15 residues. Germline assignment: CDR1 MDHEN and CDR2 SYDVKM. Deletions cut 5 bases from V and 7 bases from J, with 17 bases between. CDR3 sequence: CASSRGQLGGEKLFF. The CDR3 DNA follows: TGTGCCAGCAGTCGAGGACAGTTGGGTGGTGAAAAACTGTTTTTT.